The next 23 T cell receptor beta chains were all read from a single sample in a study of metastatic and nonmetastatic thyroid tumors. Thyroid surgery was preceded by no treatment in any patient. Using MiXCR, TCRdb re-called clones from the PCR reads. Of about 23,000 clones listed, approximately 24% are singletons. Material for sequencing was blood. Source of these receptors: a female donor with papillary thyroid cancer or a benign thyroid nodule (not recorded which). Some clones in this sample may be carry-over from other donors' samples.

This clone was seen repeatedly, ten times or more. This CDR3 reads CASSFSGRGNEQYF. Written as DNA, the CDR3 is TGTGCCAGCAGCTTCTCAGGCAGGGGCAACGAGCAGTACTTC. The gene calls are TRBV5-5 and TRBJ2-7; weak D call: TRBD1 (6 bases). The germline CDR1 and CDR2 sequences are SGHKS and YYEKEE (reference sequence). This CDR3 contains 14 residues. V was clipped by 2 bases and J by 5 bases, with 14 bases between them.

In the case of this clone: Sequence at one end of the junction differs from germline and may be a read error. This chain uses TRBV7-3 with TRBJ2-1; possibly TRBD2 for D (5 bases). The CDR3 extends over 13 amino acids. Per the germline V gene, CDR1 is SGHTA and CDR2 is FQGTGA. The CDR3 loop is CANSGEGFNEQFF. The CDR3 DNA is TGTGCCAACAGCGGAGAGGGCTTCAATGAGCAGTTCTTC. The full variable domain, its missing parts supplied by reference TRBV7-3 and TRBJ2-1, is GAGVSQTPSNKVTEKGKYVELRCDPISGHTALYWYRQSLGQGPEFLIYFQGTGAADDSGLPNDRFFAVRPEGSVSTLKIQRTERGDSAVYLCANSGEGFNEQFFGPGTRLTVL.

This clone was recorded many times. In DNA form, the CDR3 reads TGTGCCAGCTCAGTCGGGCAGGGGATTCTCTCTGGGGCCAACGTCCTGACTTTC. Amino acids: CASSVGQGILSGANVLTF. The chain combines TRBV18 with TRBJ2-6; D possibly corresponds to TRBD1 (6 bases). Germline V gives CDR1 KGHSH, CDR2 LQKENI. V was trimmed by 5 bases and J by 0 bases, leaving 17 bases between them. This CDR3 comprises 18 residues.

This clone was picked up many times. The genes are TRBV3-1 and TRBJ2-7; D is uncertain. The CDR3 is made up of 15 amino acids. The V and J ends lost 4 bases and 0 bases respectively, with 13 bases between them. The germline V gene has CDR1 LGHDT and CDR2 YNNKEL (reference sequence). CDR3 DNA sequence: TGTGCCAGCAGCCGTTCTGGTGATAGCTCCTACGAGCAGTACTTC. It translates to CASSRSGDSSYEQYF.

This clone occurred many times. The chain has TRBV20-1 and TRBJ2-3; TRBD1 matches 8 bases. The CDR3 is made up of 14 amino acids. CDR1 and CDR2 from the germline V gene are DFQATT and SNEGSKA (reference sequence). The V segment lost 5 bases and the J segment 1 base; nucleotides outside the gene matches: 5. The CDR3 DNA sequence: TGCAGTGCTCCGGACAGGGTTGGCACAGATACGCAGTATTTT. It translates to CSAPDRVGTDTQYF.

Notes on this clone: One junction end disagrees with the germline gene, perhaps due to a read error. This rearrangement joins TRBV10-3 to TRBJ1-2, with 10 positions matching TRBD1. This CDR3 has 12 residues. Germline CDR1 and CDR2: ENHRY and SYGVKD. CDR3: CAISGQGASEDF. The CDR3 DNA sequence: TGTGCCATCAGTGGACAGGGGGCCTCAGAGGACTTC.

The chain joins TRBV30 to TRBJ1-2, with TRBD1 matching over 8 bases. Trimming took 8 bases from V and 2 from J; bases not matched to a gene: 4. The CDR3 has 12 residues. CDR1 is GTSNPN, CDR2 SVGIG, per germline (reference sequence). CDR3 DNA sequence: TGTGCCCTACGACAGGGGAACTATGGCTACACCTTC. Translating gives CALRQGNYGYTF. The full variable domain, with the rest looked up from reference TRBV30 and TRBJ1-2, is SQTIHQWPATLVQPVGSPLSLECTVEGTSNPNLYWYRQAAGRGLQLLFYSVGIGQISSEVPQNLSASRPQDRQFILSSKKLLLSDSGFYLCALRQGNYGYTFGSGTRLTVV.

With regard to this clone: Germline and junction disagree at one end, which may indicate a read error. The chain uses TRBV11-2 and TRBJ1-6; 7 bases map to TRBD1. The V gene's germline CDR1 is SGHAT and CDR2 FQNNGV. CDR3 length equals 14 residues. CDR3 DNA: TGTGCCAGCAGCTTAGATCAAGGGAGACAGGGCATCAACTTT. This sequence encodes CASSLDQGRQGINF.

The sample holds many counts of this clone. The chain recombines TRBV7-3 with TRBJ1-2, with a possible D match to TRBD1 (5 bases). Germline V gene lookup returns CDR1 SGHTA and CDR2 FQGTGA. Trimming took 3 bases from V and 2 from J, leaving 10 bases between them. This CDR3 spans 14 amino acids. CDR3 amino acids: CASSLGEGNYGYTF. In DNA, the CDR3 is TGTGCCAGCAGCTTGGGGGAAGGGAACTATGGCTACACCTTC.

The gene calls are TRBV15 and TRBJ1-3; 8 nucleotides agree with TRBD1. Per the germline V gene, CDR1 is LNHNV and CDR2 is YYDKDF (reference sequence). The J segment lost 8 bases and the V segment lost 3 bases, leaving 9 bases of the junction unmatched. This CDR3 is built from 15 residues. The CDR3 DNA reads as TGTGCCACCAGCAGGGACAGGGCGGCCGGAGACACCATATATTTT. This encodes CATSRDRAAGDTIYF.

In its sample, this clone was seen many times. The CDR3 region has the DNA TGCGCCAGCAGCCAAGAGTCTCGGACTAGCGGGGGAGGACCGGCCAAAAACATTCAGTACTTC. Protein sequence: CASSQESRTSGGGPAKNIQYF. V gene TRBV4-1 combines with J gene TRBJ2-4, with 13 bases matching TRBD2. The J segment lost 1 base and the V segment lost 0 bases, leaving 12 bases of the junction unmatched. The CDR3 runs to 21 residues. In germline, CDR1 is MGHRA, CDR2 YSYEKL.

The table lists this clone with many counts. The gene calls are TRBV20-1 and TRBJ1-5; 7 bases agree with TRBD1. V was clipped by 1 base and J by 5 bases; unmatched bases: 2. The CDR3 is made up of 13 amino acids. The V gene's germline CDR1 is DFQATT and CDR2 SNEGSKA (reference sequence). The CDR3 here is CSARAQGDQPQHF. CDR3 nucleotides: TGCAGTGCTAGAGCCCAGGGGGATCAGCCCCAGCATTTT.

This chain uses TRBV6-1 with TRBJ2-3, with 10 bases matching TRBD2. Germline V gene lookup returns CDR1 MNHNS and CDR2 SASEGT. The CDR3 is made up of 15 amino acids. The V segment lost 8 bases and the J segment 6 bases; nucleotides outside the gene matches: 11. The CDR3 DNA reads TGTGCCAGCTCCCCCCTAGCGGGAGTTGGGGATACGCAGTATTTT. Translation: CASSPLAGVGDTQYF.

This clone was seen many times. The sample has other DNA sequences that encode this CDR3 too. V is TRBV20-1 and J is TRBJ2-5; either TRBD1 or TRBD2 may fit D (5 bases each). Germline values: CDR1 DFQATT, CDR2 SNEGSKA (reference sequence). There are 13 residues in the CDR3. Between the trimmed V and J ends, which lost 6 bases and 5 bases, there was a span of 16 bases. CDR3 protein: CSAAVTGDETQYF. For the CDR3, the DNA is TGCAGTGCAGCCGTGACCGGGGACGAGACCCAGTACTTC.

V gene TRBV6-1 combines with J gene TRBJ2-7, with D possibly called TRBD1 or TRBD2 (5 bases each). The CDR3 contains 13 residues. Trimming took 8 bases from V and 2 from J, leaving 13 bases between them. Germline CDR1 reads MNHNS; CDR2 reads SASEGT. CDR3 protein: CASRRDQTYEQYF. CDR3 sequence (DNA): TGTGCCAGCCGACGGGACCAGACCTACGAGCAGTACTTC.

This clone was seen ten or more times. The chain links TRBV7-3 to TRBJ2-7; D may be TRBD2 (5 bases). The germline CDR1 and CDR2 sequences are SGHTA and FQGTGA. Trimming took 5 bases from V and 2 from J, leaving 16 bases between them. This CDR3 is 15 amino acids long. The CDR3 here is CASSPTAGLTYEQYF. The CDR3 nucleotides are TGTGCCAGCAGCCCAACAGCTGGACTGACCTACGAGCAGTACTTC.

Sample share makes this clone medium-sized (0.01 to 0.1%). The chain combines TRBV28 with TRBJ1-2; tentative D call: TRBD1 (5 bases). The germline V gene has CDR1 MDHEN and CDR2 SYDVKM. This CDR3 has 11 residues. V was cut by 7 bases and J by 8 bases, with 11 bases left in between. CDR3 DNA: TGTGCCAGCACTCGGGGGGAGGGCTACACCTTC. It yields the protein CASTRGEGYTF.

This clone was observed a few times. The gene calls are TRBV6-2 or TRBV6-3 and TRBJ2-7; 7 bases map to TRBD2. CDR3 length equals 15 residues. Germline loops: CDR1 MNHEY, CDR2 SVGEGT. Trimming took 2 bases from V and 0 from J; bases not matched to a gene: 4. The CDR3 coding sequence is TGTGCCAGCAGTTACGCTAGCGGTAGCTCCTACGAGCAGTACTTC. Translation gives CASSYASGSSYEQYF.

This clone was seen ten or more times. The J gene is TRBJ2-5, the V gene TRBV20-1; 11 bases map to TRBD1. J gave up 9 bases and V 5 bases, and 11 bases lay outside the gene matches. Germline V gives CDR1 DFQATT, CDR2 SNEGSKA (reference sequence). CDR3 length: 14 amino acids. CDR3 region: CSAPLDRGLMAQYF. As DNA, the CDR3 is TGCAGTGCTCCCCTGGACAGGGGGCTCATGGCCCAGTACTTC.

This clone was recorded at least ten times. A read error is possible here, since a much larger clone lies one base away. The gene calls are TRBV24-1 and TRBJ2-3; D uncertain. V was trimmed by 5 bases and J by 6 bases, leaving 11 bases between them. CDR3 length: 13 residues. CDR1 is KGHDR, CDR2 SFDVKD, per germline. This chain's CDR3 is CATSVVSFDTQYF. The CDR3 region has the DNA TGTGCCACCAGTGTCGTGAGCTTCGATACGCAGTATTTT.

In this sample, this clone is medium-sized (0.01 to 0.1%). This chain uses TRBV20-1 with TRBJ1-2, with TRBD1 matching over 8 bases. After removal of 6 bases from V and 4 bases from J, the junction contained 13 bases not matched to a gene. Germline-derived CDR1 and CDR2 are DFQATT and SNEGSKA (reference sequence). CDR3 length: 15 residues. This CDR3 reads CSAGTGSLTGYGYTF. For the CDR3, the DNA is TGCAGTGCCGGGACAGGCAGCCTGACCGGCTATGGCTACACCTTC.

This clone was seen at least ten times. This may stem from a read error, because a much larger clone lies one nucleotide away. No conserved phenylalanine or tryptophan ends this CDR3, so it is likely a read error. The V call is TRBV19, the J call TRBJ1-5; no clear D gene. This CDR3 is 14 amino acids long. The germline gives CDR1 LNHDA, CDR2 SQIVND (reference sequence). Trimming cost V 4 bases and J 8 bases, with 15 bases left between them. In DNA form, the CDR3 reads TGTGCCAGTAGTACCCCCCCACGGGAAGAGCCCCAGCATTAT. It is translated as CASSTPPREEPQHY.

This clone was seen at least ten times. The DNA for the CDR3 is TGCAGCGTTGAGGGCATCACCGTGGGCAATGAGCAGTTCTTC. Its protein product is CSVEGITVGNEQFF. The chain links TRBV29-1 to TRBJ2-1, with unresolved D. The CDR3 has 14 residues. Germline CDR1 SQVTM, CDR2 ANQGSEA. Deletions cut 3 bases from V and 6 bases from J, with 15 bases between.